The clone carrying this T cell receptor beta chain has just a few counts. Up to about 2 ug genomic DNA was used for TCRB CDR3 amplification. Repertoires were generated with immunoSEQ multiplex PCR, while TCRdb's copy carries only in-frame clones and drops some. The data contain around 92,000 clones, about 85% of them singletons. Time point noted: after dendritic cell vaccination, including at tumor progression/relapse. This entry is derived from a study of glioma-infiltrating T cells after dendritic cell vaccination. Study information: Glioblastoma patients came from Phase I and II dendritic cell vaccination trials. Dendritic cells derived from monocytes and pulsed with autologous tumor lysate formed the vaccine.

Germline CDR1 and CDR2: SGHRS and YFSETQ. The CDR3 consists of 15 residues. The junction had 3 bases not matched to a gene; V was cut back by 3 bases and J by 3 bases. The starting material was blood, obtained after dendritic cell vaccination. The chain couples TRBV5-1 to TRBJ2-3; 11 nucleotides line up with TRBD2. The source of this sequence is a human donor with glioblastoma. In nucleotides, the CDR3 is TGCGCCAGCAGCTCAACTAGCGGGAGAACAGATACGCAGTATTTT. This codes for CASSSTSGRTDTQYF.